The T cell receptor beta chain described here comes from a study of neurological immune-mediated disorders. As for time point: longitudinal time-point 3. The CDR3 consists of 13 residues. Germline V gene data show CDR1 as SGHKS and CDR2 as YYEKEE (reference sequence). Between the trimmed V and J ends, which lost 3 bases and 1 base, there was a span of 4 bases. TCRdb analysed the 5' RACE reads with MiXCR anew, one entry per CDR3 protein. The sample yields approximately 48,000 distinct CDR3 sequences, roughly 13% seen once. This sequence joins TRBV5-5 and TRBJ2-2, with D unclear. This receptor was obtained from a male donor with HTLV-1-associated myelopathy (HAM/TSP). Sequenced input: PBMCs. In nucleotides, the CDR3 is TGTGCCAGCAGCTCTTTGAACACCGGGGAGCTGTTTTTT. Its translation is CASSSLNTGELFF.